These 17 T cell receptor beta chains share one sample of origin, sequenced in a study of shared clonotypes between healthy human individuals (dated by TCRdb to about 2020). The method behind the library was the immunoSEQ multiplex PCR assay. Drawn from immuneACCESS, this table holds only the in-frame rearrangements with V and J called that TCRdb kept. Clones are partly lost; checked studies trace under half to an unresolved V gene and leave the rest unexplained. In this sample the table shows more than 2,000,000 clones, 93% of which occur a single time. The ten biggest clones cover 0.39% of the sample. Sequencing was carried out using naive CD4+ T cells from PBMCs. The sample's cell subset or site label is to be understood as: CD45RA+ positively selected. The receptors here all came from a man aged 18 to 30 in good health. Some clones in this sample may be carry-over from other donors' samples.

The J gene is TRBJ2-6, the V gene TRBV5-5; TRBD1 might be the D (6 bases). V shed 3 bases and J shed 0 bases, with 16 bases lying between them. The V gene's germline CDR1 is SGHKS and CDR2 YYEKEE (reference sequence). The CDR3 spans 18 residues. This chain's CDR3 is CASSSQGSQSSGANVLTF. In nucleotides, the CDR3 is TGTGCCAGCAGCTCGCAGGGGTCGCAGAGCTCTGGGGCCAACGTCCTGACTTTC.

This clone was observed once. This sequence joins TRBV27 and TRBJ2-1, with 9 bases lining up with TRBD2. Unmatched junction bases numbered 12, after V lost 7 bases and J lost 2 bases. Germline V gene lookup returns CDR1 MNHEY and CDR2 SMNVEV (reference sequence). The CDR3 length is 17 residues. The CDR3 DNA is TGTGCCAGCAACCAGAGGTCAGCTAGCGGGACCTACAATGAGCAGTTCTTC. It translates to CASNQRSASGTYNEQFF.

This clone showed up just a few times. The gene calls are TRBV30 and TRBJ1-4, with D tentatively TRBD1 (5 bases). Germline V CDR1 and CDR2: GTSNPN, SVGIG (reference sequence). The CDR3 consists of 15 residues. V was clipped by 2 bases and J by 4 bases, with 14 bases between them. CDR3 sequence: CAWSSRGGINEKLFF. Written as DNA, the CDR3 is TGTGCCTGGAGTTCTCGGGGGGGGATTAATGAAAAACTGTTTTTT. Variable domain in full (rest from reference TRBV30 and TRBJ1-4): SQTIHQWPATLVQPVGSPLSLECTVEGTSNPNLYWYRQAAGRGLQLLFYSVGIGQISSEVPQNLSASRPQDRQFILSSKKLLLSDSGFYLCAWSSRGGINEKLFFGSGTQLSVL.

CDR3 in amino acids: CASHTGTMNTEAFF. CDR3 DNA sequence: TGTGCCAGTCATACAGGGACCATGAACACTGAAGCTTTCTTT. This chain connects TRBV28 to TRBJ1-1, with D perhaps matching TRBD1 (6 bases). Deletions cut 9 bases from V and 0 bases from J, with 14 bases between. CDR3 length: 14 residues. Germline V lookup: CDR1 MDHEN, CDR2 SYDVKM.

This sequence joins TRBV7-2 and TRBJ2-7, with D possibly TRBD2 on 5 matching bases. The CDR3 length is 13 residues. The germline V and J ends were trimmed by 4 bases and 0 bases, with 7 bases remaining between them. In germline, CDR1 is SGHTA, CDR2 FQGNSA. The CDR3 spells CASSSGGSYEQYF. CDR3 DNA: TGTGCCAGCAGCTCTGGAGGCTCCTACGAGCAGTACTTC.

Of note for this clone: The same CDR3 can be traced to other DNA sequences in this sample. This sequence joins TRBV5-4 and TRBJ1-1; D is uncertain. Trimming cost V 1 base and J 1 base, with 8 bases left between them. CDR3 length: 14 residues. The germline CDR1 and CDR2 sequences are SGHNT and YYREEE (reference sequence). The CDR3 coding sequence is TGTGCCAGCAGCTTGTCCCAGACGAACACTGAAGCTTTCTTT. Protein: CASSLSQTNTEAFF.

CDR3: CASSSGTSWRNQPQHF. Here the CDR3 DNA reads TGTGCCAGCAGCTCCGGGACGTCCTGGAGGAATCAGCCCCAGCATTTT. The chain combines TRBV28 with TRBJ1-5; D is possibly TRBD1 (5 bases). The germline V gene has CDR1 MDHEN and CDR2 SYDVKM. V was cut by 6 bases and J by 4 bases, with 19 bases left in between. This CDR3 has 16 residues.

The CDR3 here is CASRPGVSPGETQYF. The DNA for the CDR3 is TGTGCCAGCAGGCCTGGGGTCTCCCCGGGGGAGACCCAGTACTTC. The J gene is TRBJ2-5, the V gene TRBV28, with D maybe TRBD2 (5 bases). V lost 6 bases, J lost 5 bases, and 19 bases lay in between. Germline V gives CDR1 MDHEN, CDR2 SYDVKM. The CDR3 spans 15 residues.

This rearrangement joins TRBV5-1 to TRBJ2-1, with D possibly being TRBD1 (6 bases). The CDR3 has 15 amino acids. Per germline, CDR1 SGHRS and CDR2 YFSETQ. Trimming took 4 bases from V and 4 from J, leaving 15 bases between them. The CDR3 here is CASSPTGNLYNEQFF. In DNA form, the CDR3 reads TGCGCCAGCAGCCCGACAGGTAACTTATACAATGAGCAGTTCTTC.

The chain carries TRBV6-5 and TRBJ1-1, with 8 bases fitting TRBD1. Trimming removed 7 bases from V and 5 bases from J; junction bases left unmatched: 12. The CDR3 runs to 15 residues. Germline-derived CDR1 and CDR2 are MNHEY and SVGAGI. CDR3 sequence reads: CASNTRDRGGTEAFF. CDR3 bases: TGTGCCAGCAATACTAGAGACAGGGGCGGGACTGAAGCTTTCTTT.

This clone was seen just once. The chain is built from TRBV9 and TRBJ1-3; D unclear. The length of the CDR3 is 15 residues. The ends were cut back, 0 bases at V and 0 bases at J, with 7 bases in the middle. Germline V gene data show CDR1 as SGDLS and CDR2 as YYNGEE. DNA of the CDR3: TGTGCCAGCAGCGTAGAATTTACCTCTGGAAACACCATATATTTT. Its translation is CASSVEFTSGNTIYF. The entire variable domain, with the rest obtained from reference TRBV9 and TRBJ1-3, is as follows: DSGVTQTPKHLITATGQRVTLRCSPRSGDLSVYWYQQSLDQGLQFLIQYYNGEERAKGNILERFSAQQFPDLHSELNLSSLELGDSALYFCASSVEFTSGNTIYFGEGSWLTVV.

The rearrangement joins TRBV9 to TRBJ2-1; tentatively, D is TRBD1 or TRBD2 (5 bases each). CDR3 length equals 13 residues. V was cut by 2 bases and J by 8 bases, with 11 bases left in between. Per germline, CDR1 SGDLS and CDR2 YYNGEE. The CDR3 loop is CASSVSVGDEQFF. CDR3 nucleotide sequence: TGTGCCAGCAGCGTGTCCGTGGGGGATGAGCAGTTCTTC.

The V and J genes are TRBV7-6 and TRBJ2-7, with 9 bases that match TRBD2. CDR3 length equals 15 residues. Losses at the gene ends were 5 bases for V and 4 bases for J; bases not matched to a gene: 9. CDR1 is SGHVS, CDR2 FNYEAQ, per germline. For the CDR3, the DNA is TGTGCCAGCAGCCCAATAGCGGGAGTATGGTACGAGCAGTACTTC. Encoded protein: CASSPIAGVWYEQYF.

The gene calls are TRBV18 and TRBJ2-6, with D perhaps matching TRBD1 (5 bases). The CDR3 runs 16 residues. V lost 3 bases, J lost 0 bases, and 9 bases lay in between. Germline CDR1 KGHSH, CDR2 LQKENI. The CDR3 nucleotides read TGTGCCAGCTCACCTGCAGGGCTCTCTGGGGCCAACGTCCTGACTTTC. This encodes CASSPAGLSGANVLTF.

The gene calls are TRBV10-1 and TRBJ2-7; 12 nucleotides align to TRBD2. In germline, CDR1 is WNHNN, CDR2 SYGVQD (reference sequence). The CDR3 is made up of 14 amino acids. V lost 10 bases and J lost 5; bases outside the gene matches: 9. The CDR3 DNA reads TGCGCCACCCTTCTAGCGGGAGGGCCTCACGAGCAGTACTTC. It is translated as CATLLAGGPHEQYF.

This chain links TRBV29-1 with TRBJ2-3; 9 bases fit TRBD2. Germline CDR1 reads SQVTM; CDR2 reads ANQGSEA. The V segment lost 3 bases and the J segment 2 bases; nucleotides outside the gene matches: 12. CDR3 length equals 17 residues. CDR3 sequence: CSVDASGNNNPTDTQYF. The CDR3 DNA sequence: TGCAGCGTTGATGCTAGCGGGAACAATAACCCCACAGATACGCAGTATTTT.

The chain uses TRBV6-5 and TRBJ1-2; D is unclear. V lost 4 bases to trimming and J lost 7 bases, with 7 bases between them. The CDR3 extends over 11 amino acids. Germline V lookup: CDR1 MNHEY, CDR2 SVGAGI. The CDR3 sequence is CASSSHFGYTF. The CDR3 region has the DNA TGTGCCAGCAGTTCCCATTTTGGCTACACCTTC.